A selection of T cell receptor beta chains follows, all from one sample in a study of T cell responses to AZD1222 COVID-19 vaccine. The method was immunoSEQ multiplex PCR; TCRdb's version includes in-frame clones alone and lacks a portion of them. The table records under 200,000 clones, around 90% of them present only once. Sequenced here: peripheral blood, sampled on day 0 of AZD1222 vaccination. The receptor source for this set is an adult in good health. Each CDR3 is given with its conserved first and last residue. The order of the fields is D gene, V gene, clone size, J gene, CDR3 DNA, CDR3 protein. A D gene is named only where the DNA matches it firmly. Some rows mark clone size as missing; the rest say once, few, many or name a class of expanded clone.

d_call: .
v_call: TRBV7-9
clone_size: .
j_call: TRBJ2-3
cdr3_nt: TGTGCCAGCAGCCCACAGCTTGTGGGGGGGGCCAGCACAGATACGCAGTATTTT
cdr3_aa: CASSPQLVGGASTDTQYF

d_call: TRBD2
v_call: TRBV5-1
clone_size: .
j_call: TRBJ2-3
cdr3_nt: TGCGCCAGCAGCTCCATCGGGGGGACTAGCACAGATACGCAGTATTTT
cdr3_aa: CASSSIGGTSTDTQYF

d_call: .
v_call: TRBV29-1
clone_size: .
j_call: TRBJ2-7
cdr3_nt: TGCAGCGTTGCCCCGCCACAGGGCGTCCTTCAGGAGCAGTACTTC
cdr3_aa: CSVAPPQGVLQEQYF

d_call: .
v_call: TRBV6-5
clone_size: .
j_call: TRBJ1-1
cdr3_nt: TGTGCCAGCAGTCACCATCGACAGAACACTGAAGCTTTCTTT
cdr3_aa: CASSHHRQNTEAFF

d_call: .
v_call: TRBV28
clone_size: .
j_call: TRBJ2-7
cdr3_nt: TGTGCCAGCAGTTATACAGGGACTTCCTACGAGCAGTACTTC
cdr3_aa: CASSYTGTSYEQYF

d_call: .
v_call: TRBV28
clone_size: .
j_call: TRBJ2-3
cdr3_nt: TGTGTGACGCGGAGACCGGGAGACACAGATACGCAGTATTTT
cdr3_aa: CVTRRPGDTDTQYF

d_call: .
v_call: TRBV7-2
clone_size: .
j_call: TRBJ1-3
cdr3_nt: TGTGCCAGCAGCCCAGCCGGGTACTCTGGAAACACCATATATTTT
cdr3_aa: CASSPAGYSGNTIYF

d_call: .
v_call: TRBV7-3
clone_size: .
j_call: TRBJ2-2
cdr3_nt: TGTGCCAGCAGCTCCTACCACGGGACCGGGGAGCTGTTTTTT
cdr3_aa: CASSSYHGTGELFF

d_call: .
v_call: TRBV6-1
clone_size: .
j_call: TRBJ2-7
cdr3_nt: TGTGCCAGCAGTGAAATAGAGTGGGACTACGAGCAGTACTTC
cdr3_aa: CASSEIEWDYEQYF

d_call: TRBD1
v_call: TRBV5-1
clone_size: .
j_call: TRBJ2-1
cdr3_nt: TGCGCCAGCAGCACCAGGGGGCCAGTGACCGGCGAGCAGTTCTTC
cdr3_aa: CASSTRGPVTGEQFF

d_call: .
v_call: TRBV23-1
clone_size: .
j_call: TRBJ1-2
cdr3_nt: TGCGCCAGCCAAGAGGGGTTCAACTATGGCTACACCTTC
cdr3_aa: CASQEGFNYGYTF

d_call: .
v_call: TRBV11-3
clone_size: .
j_call: TRBJ2-7
cdr3_nt: TGTGCCAGCAGCTTTTACCAGGACGGGCCTGGGGGGCAGTACTTC
cdr3_aa: CASSFYQDGPGGQYF

d_call: .
v_call: TRBV21-1
clone_size: .
j_call: TRBJ2-7
cdr3_nt: TGTGCCAGCAGCCGAGGGACTAGCGGGAGGAGGAACTCCTCCTACGAGCAGTACTTC
cdr3_aa: CASSRGTSGRRNSSYEQYF

d_call: .
v_call: TRBV7-2
clone_size: .
j_call: TRBJ2-3
cdr3_nt: TGTGCCAGCAGCTTAAGAACGGGACTTCGCACAGATACGCAGTATTTT
cdr3_aa: CASSLRTGLRTDTQYF

d_call: .
v_call: TRBV7-2
clone_size: once
j_call: TRBJ1-5
cdr3_nt: TGTGCCAGCAGCCCTATGGGGCACAATCAGCCCCAGCATTTT
cdr3_aa: CASSPMGHNQPQHF

d_call: .
v_call: TRBV6-2/TRBV6-3
clone_size: .
j_call: TRBJ1-4
cdr3_nt: TGTGCCAGCAGTTACGACCAGACAGCTCCAGATGAAAAACTGTTTTTT
cdr3_aa: CASSYDQTAPDEKLFF

d_call: .
v_call: TRBV19
clone_size: .
j_call: TRBJ2-1
cdr3_nt: TGTGCCAGTAGTCACCTGACAGGGAGGGAGAATGAGCAGTTCTTC
cdr3_aa: CASSHLTGRENEQFF

d_call: .
v_call: TRBV9
clone_size: once
j_call: TRBJ1-1
cdr3_nt: TGTGCCAGCAGCCTCCGGGCCCAGAACACTGAAGCTTTCTTT
cdr3_aa: CASSLRAQNTEAFF

d_call: .
v_call: TRBV6-4
clone_size: .
j_call: TRBJ1-1
cdr3_nt: TGTGCCAGCAGTGACTCATGGGTTCGGACTGAAGCTTTCTTT
cdr3_aa: CASSDSWVRTEAFF

d_call: TRBD2
v_call: TRBV3-1/TRBV3-2
clone_size: .
j_call: TRBJ2-1
cdr3_nt: TGTGCCAGCAGCCTCACTAGCGGGGATAACAATGAGCAGTTCTTC
cdr3_aa: CASSLTSGDNNEQFF

d_call: TRBD2
v_call: TRBV19
clone_size: .
j_call: TRBJ2-1
cdr3_nt: TGTGCCAGTACCAAGCGGGGGGTCGGCAATGAGCAGTTCTTC
cdr3_aa: CASTKRGVGNEQFF

d_call: .
v_call: TRBV7-2
clone_size: .
j_call: TRBJ1-2
cdr3_nt: TGTGCCAGCAGCTCTCAGGGTCCTGCTTATGGCTACACCTTC
cdr3_aa: CASSSQGPAYGYTF

d_call: .
v_call: TRBV27
clone_size: once
j_call: TRBJ2-7
cdr3_nt: TGTGCCAGCAGGCATCTATTGTCCGGCTCCTACGAGCAGTACTTC
cdr3_aa: CASRHLLSGSYEQYF

d_call: .
v_call: TRBV19
clone_size: .
j_call: TRBJ2-3
cdr3_nt: TGTGCCACCGCCCCGGGGTTAGATACGCAGTATTTT
cdr3_aa: CATAPGLDTQYF

d_call: .
v_call: TRBV4-1
clone_size: .
j_call: TRBJ1-2
cdr3_nt: TGCGCCAGCAGCCAATTGACCATAGAGCCCAAGAACTTC
cdr3_aa: CASSQLTIEPKNF

d_call: TRBD1
v_call: TRBV6-4
clone_size: .
j_call: TRBJ1-5
cdr3_nt: TGTGCCATCTGCGGACAGGGAGGTCAGCCCCAGCATTTT
cdr3_aa: CAICGQGGQPQHF

d_call: .
v_call: TRBV6-5
clone_size: .
j_call: TRBJ1-5
cdr3_nt: TGTGCCAGCAGTTACTCGGGACGGGACAATCAGCCCCAGCATTTT
cdr3_aa: CASSYSGRDNQPQHF

d_call: .
v_call: TRBV19
clone_size: .
j_call: TRBJ2-7
cdr3_nt: TGTGCCAGTAGCACTACCCGGGTTAGCTACGAGCAGTACTTC
cdr3_aa: CASSTTRVSYEQYF

d_call: .
v_call: TRBV10-3
clone_size: .
j_call: TRBJ2-2
cdr3_nt: TGTGCCATCAGTGAATTGGGAGGGAACACCGGGGAGCTGTTTTTT
cdr3_aa: CAISELGGNTGELFF

d_call: .
v_call: TRBV7-2
clone_size: .
j_call: TRBJ2-5
cdr3_nt: TGTGCCAGCAGCTTAGGTATGGGAGAGACCCAGTACTTC
cdr3_aa: CASSLGMGETQYF